The T cell receptor (beta chain) under discussion was sequenced for a study of T cells in Graves' hyperthyroidism and ophthalmopathy. Together with thyroid ultrasound, orbital computed tomography, serum thyroxine and TRAb, clinical symptoms were used for diagnoses. RNA transcripts provided the source from which TCR beta CDR3 regions were amplified. During a first-round RT-PCR of the TCR CDR3, the HTBI primer set was used. TCRdb independently ran MiXCR on the multiplex PCR reads; one entry per CDR3 protein. The sample contains 480,000 or so distinct CDR3 sequences, 35% to 50% of which appear only once. CDR3 length: 13 residues. The germline V gene encodes CDR1 LGHNA and CDR2 YSLEER. Unmatched junction bases numbered 8, after V lost 2 bases and J lost 12 bases.

The specimen sequenced was peripheral blood or thyroid tissue (not recorded which). The TCR comes from an adult woman with Graves' disease, either hyperthyroidism or ophthalmopathy (not recorded which). The genes are TRBV4-3 and TRBJ1-1; 8 bases match TRBD1. CDR3 coding DNA: TGCGCCAGCAGCCAACGGACAGGGCTAACGTCTTTCTTT. Protein product: CASSQRTGLTSFF.